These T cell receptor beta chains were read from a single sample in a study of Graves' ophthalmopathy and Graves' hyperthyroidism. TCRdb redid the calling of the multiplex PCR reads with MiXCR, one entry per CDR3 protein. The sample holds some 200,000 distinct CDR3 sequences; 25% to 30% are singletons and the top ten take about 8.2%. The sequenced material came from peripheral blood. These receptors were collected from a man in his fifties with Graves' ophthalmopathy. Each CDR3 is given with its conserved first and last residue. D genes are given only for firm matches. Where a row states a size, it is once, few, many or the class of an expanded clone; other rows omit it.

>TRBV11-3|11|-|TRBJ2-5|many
CASQEKETQYF
TGTGCCAGCCAGGAAAAAGAGACCCAGTACTTC
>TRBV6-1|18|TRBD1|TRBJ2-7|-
CASSGQGNTGTGRSEQYF
TGTGCCAGCAGTGGACAGGGAAACACCGGGACAGGGAGGTCCGAGCAGTACTTC
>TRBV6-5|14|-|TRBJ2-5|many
CASSYPGRGETQYF
TGTGCCAGCAGTTACCCGGGCCGGGGAGAGACCCAGTACTTC
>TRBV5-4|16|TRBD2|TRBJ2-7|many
CASSLSSGRNFYEQYF
TGTGCCAGCAGCTTGTCTAGCGGGAGGAATTTCTACGAGCAGTACTTC
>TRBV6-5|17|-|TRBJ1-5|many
CASRAKGERYSNQPQHF
TGTGCCAGCAGAGCGAAGGGGGAGCGATATAGCAATCAGCCCCAGCATTTT
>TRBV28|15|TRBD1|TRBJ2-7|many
CASSAGQGAPYEQYF
TGTGCCAGCAGTGCTGGACAGGGGGCGCCCTACGAGCAGTACTTC
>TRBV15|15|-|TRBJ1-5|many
CATSRGSTSNQPQHF
TGTGCCACCAGCAGAGGGTCTACTAGCAATCAGCCCCAGCATTTT
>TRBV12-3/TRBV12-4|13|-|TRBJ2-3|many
CASSSTRVGTQYF
TGTGCCAGCAGTTCCACTAGGGTTGGTACGCAGTATTTT
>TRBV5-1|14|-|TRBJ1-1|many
CASSLVPLNTEAFF
TGCGCCAGCAGCTTGGTACCCCTGAACACTGAAGCTTTCTTT
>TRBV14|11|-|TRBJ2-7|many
CASSQPYEQYF
TGTGCCAGCAGCCAGCCCTACGAGCAGTACTTC